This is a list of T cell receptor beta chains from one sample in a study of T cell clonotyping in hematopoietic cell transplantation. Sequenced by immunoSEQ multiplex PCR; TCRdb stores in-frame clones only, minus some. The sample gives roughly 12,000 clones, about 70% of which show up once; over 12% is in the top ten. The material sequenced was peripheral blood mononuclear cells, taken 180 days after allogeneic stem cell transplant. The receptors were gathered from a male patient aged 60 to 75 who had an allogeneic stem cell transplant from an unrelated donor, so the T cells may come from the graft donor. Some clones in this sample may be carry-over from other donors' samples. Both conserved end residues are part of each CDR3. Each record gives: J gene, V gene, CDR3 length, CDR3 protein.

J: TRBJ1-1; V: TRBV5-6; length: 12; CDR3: CASSLGSLGAFF
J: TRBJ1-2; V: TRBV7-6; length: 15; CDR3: CASSLDPTGGGGYTF
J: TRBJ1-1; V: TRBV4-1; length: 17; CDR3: CASNPLGAGGPNTEAFF
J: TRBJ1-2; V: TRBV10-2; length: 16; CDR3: CASSDNKGTANYGYTF
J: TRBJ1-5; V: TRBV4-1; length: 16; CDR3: CASSQGLQGDDQPQHF
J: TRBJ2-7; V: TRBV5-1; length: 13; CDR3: CASSLELGPEQYF
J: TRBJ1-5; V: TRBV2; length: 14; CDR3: CASSYIPGGQPQHF
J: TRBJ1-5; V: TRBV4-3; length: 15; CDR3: CASSQDRSAGLPQHF
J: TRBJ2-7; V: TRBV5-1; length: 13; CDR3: CASSFIGGDEQYF
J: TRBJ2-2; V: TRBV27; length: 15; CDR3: CASSLSGWDTGELFF
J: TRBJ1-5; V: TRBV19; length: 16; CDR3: CASSIDSDYSNQPQHF
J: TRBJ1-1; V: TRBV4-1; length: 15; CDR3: CASSQGDRGNTEAFF
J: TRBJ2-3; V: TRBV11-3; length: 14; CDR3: CASSLSVHTDTQYF
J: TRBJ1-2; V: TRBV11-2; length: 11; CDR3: CASRSNYGYTF
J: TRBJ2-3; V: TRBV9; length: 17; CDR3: CASSVGSRGGPTDTQYF
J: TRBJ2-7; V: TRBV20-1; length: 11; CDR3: CSARTSFGQYF
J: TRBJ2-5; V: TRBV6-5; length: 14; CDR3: CASSSSGRVETQYF
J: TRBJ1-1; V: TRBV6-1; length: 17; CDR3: CASSARQGLGVNTEAFF
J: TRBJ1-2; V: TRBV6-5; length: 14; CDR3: CASSSWKTGINYTF
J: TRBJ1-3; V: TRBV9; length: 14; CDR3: CASSVPGTGNTIYF
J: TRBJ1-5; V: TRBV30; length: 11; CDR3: CAWGSNQPQHF
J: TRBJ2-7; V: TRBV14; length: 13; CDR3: CASSPASRYEQYF
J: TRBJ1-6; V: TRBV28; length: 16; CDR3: CASRNRDRSYNSPLHF
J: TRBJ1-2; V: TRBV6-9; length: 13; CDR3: CASRTPTGDGYTF
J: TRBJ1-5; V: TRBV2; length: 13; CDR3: CASRRGESQPQHF
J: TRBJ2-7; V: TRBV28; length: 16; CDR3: CASSLWTSGGQYEQYF
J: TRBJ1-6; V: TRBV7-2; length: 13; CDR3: CASSLDRSSPLHF
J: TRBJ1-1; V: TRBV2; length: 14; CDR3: CASSEGAMNTEAFF
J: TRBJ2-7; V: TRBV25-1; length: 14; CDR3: CASSDPGTTYEQYF
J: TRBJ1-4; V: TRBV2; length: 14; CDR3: CASSRTAGGEKLFF
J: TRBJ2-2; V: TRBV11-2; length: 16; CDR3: CASTPRGGANTGELFF
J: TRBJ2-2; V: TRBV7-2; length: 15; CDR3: CASSKDKANTGELFF
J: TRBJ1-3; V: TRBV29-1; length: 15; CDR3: CSVVEGAGAGNTIYF
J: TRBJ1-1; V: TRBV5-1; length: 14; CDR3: CASSLRQEVSEAFF
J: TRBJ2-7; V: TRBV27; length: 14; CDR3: CASSLSSRSYEQYF
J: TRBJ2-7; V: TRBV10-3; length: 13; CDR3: CATTRDRGYEQYF
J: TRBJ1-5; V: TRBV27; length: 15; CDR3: CASSLSRSSNQPQHF
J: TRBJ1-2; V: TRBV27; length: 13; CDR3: CASSGTMIQEYTF
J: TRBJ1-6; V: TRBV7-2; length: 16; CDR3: CASSLAGAPGNSPLHF
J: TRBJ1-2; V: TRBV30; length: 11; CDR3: CAWRGNYGYTF
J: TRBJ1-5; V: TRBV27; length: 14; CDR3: CASSLSAFDQPQHF
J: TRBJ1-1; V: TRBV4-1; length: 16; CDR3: CASSQGGLRGNTEAFF
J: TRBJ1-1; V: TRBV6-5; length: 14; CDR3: CASSYREVPGEAFF
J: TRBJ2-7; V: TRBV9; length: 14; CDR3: CASSFGQAPYEQYF
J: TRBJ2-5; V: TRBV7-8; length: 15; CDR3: CASSLGEGNGETQYF
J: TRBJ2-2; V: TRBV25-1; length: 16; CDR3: CASSETRAPNTGELFF
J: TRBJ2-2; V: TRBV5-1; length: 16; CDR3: CASSLLQGIGTGELFF
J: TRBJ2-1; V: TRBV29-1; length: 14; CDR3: CSVEGAVLNNEQFF
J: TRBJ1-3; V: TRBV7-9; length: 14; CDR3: CASSLGQGPDTIYF
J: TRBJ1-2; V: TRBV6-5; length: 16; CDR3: CASSYSRRQRDYGYTF
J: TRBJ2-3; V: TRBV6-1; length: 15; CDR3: CASSDGGVRTDTQYF
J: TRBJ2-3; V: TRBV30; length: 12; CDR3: CAWSVGTDTQYF
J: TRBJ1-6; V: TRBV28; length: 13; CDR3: CASSLWAGSPLHF
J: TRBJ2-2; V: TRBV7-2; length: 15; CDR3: CASSLGGGNTGELFF
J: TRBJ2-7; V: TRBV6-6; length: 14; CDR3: CASSYSMGSYEQYF
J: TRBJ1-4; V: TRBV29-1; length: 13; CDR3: CSVVTGPLEKLFF
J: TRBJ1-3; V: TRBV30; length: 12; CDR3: CAWSVASGQGDF
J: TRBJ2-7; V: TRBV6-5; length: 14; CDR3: CASRGDRGIYEQYF
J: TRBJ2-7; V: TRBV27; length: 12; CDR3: CASSLGNYEQYF
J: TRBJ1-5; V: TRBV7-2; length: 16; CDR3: CASSPSRQGRAQPQHF